Below are 18 T cell receptor beta chains sequenced from a single sample in a study of cytomegalovirus exposure and HLA in healthy donors (dated by TCRdb to about 2017). Library method: the immunoSEQ multiplex PCR assay. A mixture of 60 forward primers for TCR Vbeta segments and 13 reverse primers for TCR Jbeta segments was used in the multiplex PCR. This immuneACCESS table, as held by TCRdb, lists in-frame sequences with V and J called but not all clones. Of the missing ones, under half trace to an unresolved V gene in checked studies; the others have no known cause. The sample contains about 140,000 clones, approximately 9% of them found a single time. Over 6.5% of the sample rests with the top ten. The sequencing sample was made of PBMCs. The receptors shown here come from a woman aged 40 to 50 in good health and CMV-seropositive.

The genes are TRBV11-3 and TRBJ2-3, with 11 bases fitting TRBD2. There are 13 residues in the CDR3. Germline values: CDR1 SGHNT, CDR2 YENEEA. The V gene end was trimmed by 9 bases and the J gene end by 4 bases; junction bases not matched to a gene: 3. Here the CDR3 DNA reads TGTGCCAGTACTAGCGGGGGCGCAGATACGCAGTATTTT. It is translated as CASTSGGADTQYF.

This clone appeared a few times. This chain connects TRBV14 to TRBJ1-4; 8 nucleotides match TRBD1. Germline trimming cut 6 bases from V and 2 bases from J; bases unmatched to any gene: 5. Looked up from germline, CDR1 is SGHDN and CDR2 is FVKESK. This CDR3 contains 15 residues. The chain's CDR3 is CASSRTGGTNEKLFF. The CDR3, as DNA: TGTGCCAGCAGTCGAACAGGGGGGACTAATGAAAAACTGTTTTTT.

V and J are TRBV5-6 and TRBJ1-1, with 10 bases identical to TRBD1. Germline values: CDR1 SGHDT, CDR2 YYEEEE. The J segment lost 5 bases and the V segment lost 4 bases, leaving 8 bases of the junction unmatched. This CDR3 comprises 15 residues. Here the CDR3 reads CASSALGQGGTEAFF. As DNA, the CDR3 is TGTGCCAGCAGCGCGCTAGGACAGGGGGGTACTGAAGCTTTCTTT.

The chain uses TRBV5-6 and TRBJ1-2; TRBD1 matches 10 bases. Germline CDR1 and CDR2: SGHDT and YYEEEE. This CDR3 comprises 15 residues. J gave up 3 bases and V 4 bases, and 6 bases lay outside the gene matches. In DNA, the CDR3 is TGTGCCAGCAGCCGAGACAGGGGGCTCGACTATGGCTACACCTTC. Translated, it gives CASSRDRGLDYGYTF.

The gene calls are TRBV7-3 and TRBJ2-7; 7 bases align to TRBD1. The trim removed 11 bases at V and 5 bases at J, leaving 9 bases unmatched. Germline CDR1 reads SGHTA; CDR2 reads FQGTGA. This CDR3 is built from 12 residues. The CDR3 DNA reads TGTGCCGGCGCTAGGGGGCTCCACGAGCAGTACTTC. Protein: CAGARGLHEQYF.

In this sample, this clone turned up a few times. This chain connects TRBV10-2 to TRBJ2-3, with 10 nucleotides matching TRBD1. CDR1 WSHSY and CDR2 SAAADI come from the germline V gene. This CDR3 contains 16 residues. V shed 7 bases and J 6 bases; nucleotides not matched to a gene: 13. In nucleotides, the CDR3 is TGCGCCAGCACATGGGCTGGACAGGGGGGTTCTGATACGCAGTATTTT. Translated: CASTWAGQGGSDTQYF.

This clone has more than one count but fewer than ten. The chain links TRBV10-1 to TRBJ2-3; 11 bases fit TRBD1. Germline CDR1 is WNHNN and CDR2 is SYGVQD (reference sequence). The ends lost 5 bases at V and 3 bases at J; junction bases unmatched: 1. The CDR3 is 14 amino acids. CDR3 DNA: TGCGCCAGCAGTTGGGACAGGGGGACAGATACGCAGTATTTT. Its protein product is CASSWDRGTDTQYF.

This clone was seen only a few times. Other nucleotide sequences in the sample specify the same CDR3. The chain is built from TRBV7-2 and TRBJ2-7; the D is unclear. Between the trimmed V and J ends, which lost 0 bases and 5 bases, there was a span of 17 bases. Germline assignment: CDR1 SGHTA and CDR2 FQGNSA. The CDR3 length is 16 residues. The CDR3 sequence: CASSLAKDSLYHEQYF. In nucleotides, the CDR3 is TGTGCCAGCAGCTTAGCCAAAGACTCCCTATACCACGAGCAGTACTTC.

The CDR3 protein is CASSIGGQGGTEAFF. The DNA of the CDR3 is TGTGCCAGCAGTATAGGGGGACAGGGGGGGACTGAAGCTTTCTTT. This chain uses TRBV6-1 with TRBJ1-1, with TRBD1 matching 11 bases. The CDR3 consists of 15 residues. The germline gives CDR1 MNHNS, CDR2 SASEGT. V was pared by 5 bases and J by 5 bases, with 7 bases of the junction left unmatched.

About this clone: At the DNA level, this CDR3 is encoded by other sequences in the same sample as well. The chain is built from TRBV11-2 and TRBJ2-7, with a possible D match to TRBD1 (5 bases). This CDR3 comprises 13 residues. The ends were cut back, 5 bases at V and 4 bases at J, with 12 bases in the middle. Germline V gene sequence: CDR1 SGHAT, CDR2 FQNNGV. In nucleotides, the CDR3 is TGTGCCAGCAGCCCCCGACAGTCATACGAGCAGTACTTC. The encoded protein is CASSPRQSYEQYF.

The CDR3 sequence is CASSPLLGTSADTQYF. The CDR3 nucleotides read TGTGCCAGCTCACCATTACTTGGGACTAGCGCAGATACGCAGTATTTT. The chain couples TRBV18 to TRBJ2-3; 10 positions agree with TRBD2. CDR1 and CDR2 (germline): KGHSH, LQKENI. The CDR3 covers 16 residues. J gave up 4 bases and V 2 bases, and 6 bases lay outside the gene matches.

The chain carries TRBV5-1 and TRBJ2-7; D perhaps matches TRBD2 (6 bases). V lost 2 bases, J lost 6 bases, and 12 bases lay in between. CDR3 length: 13 residues. Germline values: CDR1 SGHRS, CDR2 YFSETQ. The CDR3 nucleotides are TGCGCCAGCAGCTTCGGCGGGGACTCCGAGCAGTACTTC. It specifies CASSFGGDSEQYF. The full variable domain, rest sourced from reference TRBV5-1 and TRBJ2-7, is KAGVTQTPRYLIKTRGQQVTLSCSPISGHRSVSWYQQTPGQGLQFLFEYFSETQRNKGNFPGRFSGRQFSNSRSEMNVSTLELGDSALYLCASSFGGDSEQYFGPGTRLTVT.

The CDR3 DNA follows: TGTGCCACCAGCAGAGATGTGAGCTCTGAAGCTTTCTTT. It translates to CATSRDVSSEAFF. The chain is built from TRBV15 and TRBJ1-1; no clear D gene. Between the trimmed V and J ends, which lost 0 bases and 6 bases, there was a span of 8 bases. CDR3 length: 13 residues. From germline, CDR1 is LNHNV and CDR2 YYDKDF (reference sequence).

The table lists this clone with a few counts. The V call is TRBV11-2, the J call TRBJ1-1; D remains unclear. The germline V gene has CDR1 SGHAT and CDR2 FQNNGV. The CDR3 is 17 amino acids. V was shortened by 2 bases and J by 0 bases, with 16 bases between the two germline ends. The CDR3 DNA reads as TGTGCCAGCAGCTTATCATCAGGCACCTCTCTGAACACTGAAGCTTTCTTT. Encoded protein: CASSLSSGTSLNTEAFF. Filled out from reference TRBV11-2 and TRBJ1-1, the complete variable domain reads EAGVAQSPRYKIIEKRQSVAFWCNPISGHATLYWYQQILGQGPKLLIQFQNNGVVDDSQLPKDRFSAERLKGVDSTLKIQPAKLEDSAVYLCASSLSSGTSLNTEAFFGQGTRLTVV.

The sample holds a few counts of this clone. This chain connects TRBV5-1 to TRBJ1-6; 10 bases align to TRBD1. Germline trimming cut 5 bases from V and 8 bases from J; bases unmatched to any gene: 7. The CDR3 totals 15 residues. CDR1 is SGHRS and CDR2 is YFSETQ in the germline V gene. CDR3 loop: CASRGQGITDSPLHF. The CDR3 region has the DNA TGCGCCAGCAGGGGACAGGGGATTACGGATTCACCCCTCCACTTT.

This chain connects TRBV7-2 to TRBJ2-5; D is unresolved. This CDR3 region has 13 residues. The germline gives CDR1 SGHTA, CDR2 FQGNSA. Trimming left V 1 base short and J 1 base short, with 4 bases between. The CDR3 region is CASSLVFQETQYF. DNA of the CDR3: TGTGCCAGCAGCTTAGTATTCCAAGAGACCCAGTACTTC.

The V call is TRBV5-4, the J call TRBJ2-5; 9 nucleotides line up with TRBD1. V lost 3 bases to trimming and J lost 1 base; unmatched junction nucleotides: 4. Per germline, CDR1 SGHNT and CDR2 YYREEE (reference sequence). The length of the CDR3 is 15 residues. CDR3 in amino acids: CASSSRTGAQETQYF. CDR3 DNA: TGTGCCAGCAGCTCACGGACAGGGGCCCAAGAGACCCAGTACTTC.

V gene TRBV2 combines with J gene TRBJ2-7; TRBD1 matches 7 bases. This CDR3 contains 14 residues. Germline loops: CDR1 SNHLY, CDR2 FYNNEI. V shed 6 bases and J 5 bases; nucleotides not matched to a gene: 10. In DNA form, the CDR3 reads TGTGCCAGCAGAGTCGGACAGGATATACACGAGCAGTACTTC. This sequence encodes CASRVGQDIHEQYF.